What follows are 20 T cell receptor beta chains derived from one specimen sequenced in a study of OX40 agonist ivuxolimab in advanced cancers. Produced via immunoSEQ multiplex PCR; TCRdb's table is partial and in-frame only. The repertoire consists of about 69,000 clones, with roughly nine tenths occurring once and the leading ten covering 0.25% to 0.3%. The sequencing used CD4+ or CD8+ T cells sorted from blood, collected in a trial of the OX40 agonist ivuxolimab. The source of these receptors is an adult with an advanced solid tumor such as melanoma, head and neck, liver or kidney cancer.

Here the CDR3 reads CASRDPLAGVRYTEAFF. CDR3 coding DNA: TGTGCCAGCAGAGACCCCCTCGCAGGGGTTAGGTACACTGAAGCTTTCTTT. The rearrangement uses TRBV7-9 and TRBJ1-1; TRBD1 is a possible D gene (6 bases). This CDR3 comprises 17 residues. In germline, CDR1 is SEHNR, CDR2 FQNEAQ (reference sequence). Trimming cost V 6 bases and J 3 bases, with 23 bases left between them.

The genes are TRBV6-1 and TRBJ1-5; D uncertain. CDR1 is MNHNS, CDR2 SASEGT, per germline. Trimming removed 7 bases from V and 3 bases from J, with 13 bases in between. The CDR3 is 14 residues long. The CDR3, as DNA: TGTGCCAGCATGAGGCGGACTGTCAATCAGCCCCAGCATTTT. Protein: CASMRRTVNQPQHF.

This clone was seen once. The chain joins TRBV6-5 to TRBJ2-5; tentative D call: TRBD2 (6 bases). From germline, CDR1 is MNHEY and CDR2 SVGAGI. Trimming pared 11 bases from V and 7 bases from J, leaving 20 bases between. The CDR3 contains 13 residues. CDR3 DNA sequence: TGTGCCTCCCGATTGGGGGGTCCGGGGACCCAGTACTTC. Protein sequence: CASRLGGPGTQYF.

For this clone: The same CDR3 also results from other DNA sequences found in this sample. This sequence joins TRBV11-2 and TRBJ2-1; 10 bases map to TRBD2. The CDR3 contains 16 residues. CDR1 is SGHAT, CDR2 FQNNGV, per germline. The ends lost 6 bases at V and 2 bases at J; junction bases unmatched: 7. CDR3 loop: CASRRTSGVTYNEQFF. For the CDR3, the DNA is TGTGCCAGCAGACGTACTAGCGGGGTAACCTACAATGAGCAGTTCTTC.

CDR3 sequence reads: CASSRGLAGGHTDTQYF. The CDR3 bases are TGCGCCAGCAGCCGGGGACTAGCGGGGGGACACACAGATACGCAGTATTTT. The chain couples TRBV5-1 to TRBJ2-3; 15 positions agree with TRBD2. Germline V gene lookup returns CDR1 SGHRS and CDR2 YFSETQ. V lost 4 bases to trimming and J lost 2 bases; unmatched junction nucleotides: 5. This CDR3 contains 17 residues. The full variable domain, in which reference TRBV5-1 and TRBJ2-3 provide the parts outside the CDR3, is KAGVTQTPRYLIKTRGQQVTLSCSPISGHRSVSWYQQTPGQGLQFLFEYFSETQRNKGNFPGRFSGRQFSNSRSEMNVSTLELGDSALYLCASSRGLAGGHTDTQYFGPGTRLTVL.

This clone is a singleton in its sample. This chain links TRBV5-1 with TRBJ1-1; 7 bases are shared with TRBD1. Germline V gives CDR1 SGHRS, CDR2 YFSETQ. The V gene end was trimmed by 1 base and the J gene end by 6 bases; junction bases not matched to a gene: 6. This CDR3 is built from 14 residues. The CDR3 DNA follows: TGCGCCAGCAGCTTGTCAGGGGGAAGATCTGAAGCTTTCTTT. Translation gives CASSLSGGRSEAFF.

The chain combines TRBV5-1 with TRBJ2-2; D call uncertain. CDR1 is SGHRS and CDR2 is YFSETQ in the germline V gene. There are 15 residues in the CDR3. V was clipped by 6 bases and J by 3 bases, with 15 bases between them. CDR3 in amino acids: CASTSIEGYTGELFF. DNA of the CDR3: TGCGCCAGCACCTCGATCGAAGGTTACACCGGGGAGCTGTTTTTT.

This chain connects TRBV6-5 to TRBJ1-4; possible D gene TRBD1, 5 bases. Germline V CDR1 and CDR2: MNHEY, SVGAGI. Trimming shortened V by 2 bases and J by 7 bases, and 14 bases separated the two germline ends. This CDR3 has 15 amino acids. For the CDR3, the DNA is TGTGCCAGCAGTTACCGGGGCACCAAGAGTGAAAAACTGTTTTTT. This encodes CASSYRGTKSEKLFF.

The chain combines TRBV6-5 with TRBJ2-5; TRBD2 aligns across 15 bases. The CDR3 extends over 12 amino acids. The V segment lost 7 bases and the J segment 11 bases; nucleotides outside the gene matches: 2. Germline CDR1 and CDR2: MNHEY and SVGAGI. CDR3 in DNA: TGTGCCAGCACCGGACTAGCGGGAGGGCAGTACTTC. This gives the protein CASTGLAGGQYF.

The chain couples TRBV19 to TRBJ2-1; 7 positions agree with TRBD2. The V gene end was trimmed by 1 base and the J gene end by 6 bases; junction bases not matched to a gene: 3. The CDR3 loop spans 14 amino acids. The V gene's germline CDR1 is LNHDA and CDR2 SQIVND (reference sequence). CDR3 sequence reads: CASSIAGTTNEQFF. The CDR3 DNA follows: TGTGCCAGTAGTATAGCCGGGACTACCAATGAGCAGTTCTTC. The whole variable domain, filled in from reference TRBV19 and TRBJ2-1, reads DGGITQSPKYLFRKEGQNVTLSCEQNLNHDAMYWYRQDPGQGLRLIYYSQIVNDFQKGDIAEGYSVSREKKESFPLTVTSAQKNPTAFYLCASSIAGTTNEQFFGPGTRLTVL.

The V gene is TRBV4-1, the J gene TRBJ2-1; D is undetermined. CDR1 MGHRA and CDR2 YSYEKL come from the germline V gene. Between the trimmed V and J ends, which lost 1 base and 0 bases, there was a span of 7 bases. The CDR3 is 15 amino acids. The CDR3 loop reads CASSQVSVSYNEQFF. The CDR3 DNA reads TGCGCCAGCAGCCAAGTATCGGTCTCCTACAATGAGCAGTTCTTC.

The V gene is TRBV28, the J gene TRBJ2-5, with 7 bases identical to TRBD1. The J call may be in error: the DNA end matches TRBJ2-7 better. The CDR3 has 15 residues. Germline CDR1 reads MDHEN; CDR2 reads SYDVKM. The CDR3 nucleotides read TGTGCCAGCAGTTTTAGGACAGGACGTTCCAACGAGCAGTACTTC. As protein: CASSFRTGRSNEQYF.

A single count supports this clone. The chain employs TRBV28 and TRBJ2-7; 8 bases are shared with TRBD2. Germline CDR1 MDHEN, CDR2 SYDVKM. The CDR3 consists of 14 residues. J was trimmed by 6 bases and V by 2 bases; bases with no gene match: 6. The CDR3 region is CASSLEAGVSEQYF. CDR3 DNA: TGTGCCAGCAGTTTAGAAGCGGGAGTTAGCGAGCAGTACTTC.

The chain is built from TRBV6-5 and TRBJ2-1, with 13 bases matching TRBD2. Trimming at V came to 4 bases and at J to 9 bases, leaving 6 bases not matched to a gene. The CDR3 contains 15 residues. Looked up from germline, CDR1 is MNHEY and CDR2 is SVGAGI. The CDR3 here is CASSLLTSGRGEQFF. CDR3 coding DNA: TGTGCCAGCAGTTTACTCACTAGCGGGAGGGGTGAGCAGTTCTTC.

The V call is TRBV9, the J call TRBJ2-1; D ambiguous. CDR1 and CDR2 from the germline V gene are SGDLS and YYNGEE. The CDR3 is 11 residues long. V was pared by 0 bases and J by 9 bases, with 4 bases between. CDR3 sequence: CASSVAGEQFF. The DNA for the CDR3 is TGTGCCAGCAGCGTAGCCGGTGAGCAGTTCTTC.

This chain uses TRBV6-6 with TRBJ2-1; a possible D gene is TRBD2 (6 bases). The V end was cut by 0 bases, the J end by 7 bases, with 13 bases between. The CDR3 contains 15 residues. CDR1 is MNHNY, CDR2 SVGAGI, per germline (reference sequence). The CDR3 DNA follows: TGTGCCAGCAGTTACTCTATGAGAAGCGGGAATGAGCAGTTCTTC. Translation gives CASSYSMRSGNEQFF.

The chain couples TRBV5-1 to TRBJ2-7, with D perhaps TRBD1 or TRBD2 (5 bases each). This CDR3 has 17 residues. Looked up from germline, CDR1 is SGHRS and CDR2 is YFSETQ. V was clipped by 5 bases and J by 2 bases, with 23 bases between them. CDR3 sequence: CASRASQSGTWPYEQYF. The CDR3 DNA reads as TGCGCCAGCAGGGCCAGCCAGTCCGGGACCTGGCCCTACGAGCAGTACTTC.

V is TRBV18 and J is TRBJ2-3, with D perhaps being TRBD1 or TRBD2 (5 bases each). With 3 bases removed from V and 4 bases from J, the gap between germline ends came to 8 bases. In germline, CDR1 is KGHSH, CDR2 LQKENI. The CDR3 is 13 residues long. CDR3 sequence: CASSPLGADTQYF. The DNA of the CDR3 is TGTGCCAGCTCACCTTTGGGGGCAGATACGCAGTATTTT.

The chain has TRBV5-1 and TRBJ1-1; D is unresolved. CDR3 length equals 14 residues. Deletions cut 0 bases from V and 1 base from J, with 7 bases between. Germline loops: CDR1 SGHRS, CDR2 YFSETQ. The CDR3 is CASSLDAGNTEAFF. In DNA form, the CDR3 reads TGCGCCAGCAGCTTGGATGCTGGGAACACTGAAGCTTTCTTT.

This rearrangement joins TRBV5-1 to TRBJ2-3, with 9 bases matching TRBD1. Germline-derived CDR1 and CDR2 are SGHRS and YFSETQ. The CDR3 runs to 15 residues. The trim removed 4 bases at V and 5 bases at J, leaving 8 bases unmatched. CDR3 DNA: TGCGCCAGCAGCCTCCTGACGACAGGGGGAGATACGCAGTATTTT. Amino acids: CASSLLTTGGDTQYF. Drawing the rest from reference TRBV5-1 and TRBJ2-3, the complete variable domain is KAGVTQTPRYLIKTRGQQVTLSCSPISGHRSVSWYQQTPGQGLQFLFEYFSETQRNKGNFPGRFSGRQFSNSRSEMNVSTLELGDSALYLCASSLLTTGGDTQYFGPGTRLTVL.